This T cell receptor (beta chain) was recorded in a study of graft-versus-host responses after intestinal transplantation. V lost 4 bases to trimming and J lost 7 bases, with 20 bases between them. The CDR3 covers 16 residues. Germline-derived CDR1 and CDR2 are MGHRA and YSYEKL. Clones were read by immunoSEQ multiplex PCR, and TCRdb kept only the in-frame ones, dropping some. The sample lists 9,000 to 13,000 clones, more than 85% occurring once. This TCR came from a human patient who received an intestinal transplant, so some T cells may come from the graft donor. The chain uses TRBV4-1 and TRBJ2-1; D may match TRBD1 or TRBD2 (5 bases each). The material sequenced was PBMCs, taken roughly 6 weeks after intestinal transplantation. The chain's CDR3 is CASSPLGPPSLNEQFF. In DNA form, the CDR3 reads TGCGCCAGCAGCCCACTGGGACCCCCGTCCCTAAATGAGCAGTTCTTC.